Following are 15 T cell receptor beta chains from one sample sequenced in a study of T cell responses to AZD1222 COVID-19 vaccine. The protocol was immunoSEQ multiplex PCR, while the TCRdb copy is restricted to in-frame clones and leaves out a portion. The sample includes tens of thousands of clones, roughly nine tenths of them seen just once. The sample in question was peripheral blood, obtained 28 days after the second AZD1222 dose. The receptors were sampled from an adult who received the AZD1222 COVID-19 vaccine.

The rearrangement links TRBV9 to TRBJ2-7; a possible D gene is TRBD2 (6 bases). Germline V gene sequence: CDR1 SGDLS, CDR2 YYNGEE. The CDR3 covers 14 residues. Trimming left V 1 base short and J 5 bases short, with 13 bases between. The CDR3 DNA is TGTGCCAGCAGCGTAACCGGGACTCCCCACGAGCAGTACTTC. The encoded protein is CASSVTGTPHEQYF. Combining the CDR3 with reference TRBV9 and TRBJ2-7 gives the whole variable domain DSGVTQTPKHLITATGQRVTLRCSPRSGDLSVYWYQQSLDQGLQFLIQYYNGEERAKGNILERFSAQQFPDLHSELNLSSLELGDSALYFCASSVTGTPHEQYFGPGTRLTVT.

The chain uses TRBV11-2 and TRBJ2-7; D remains ambiguous. Trimming removed 5 bases at V and 4 bases at J, with 9 bases between. Germline V gives CDR1 SGHAT, CDR2 FQNNGV. This CDR3 has 12 residues. The chain's CDR3 is CASSPGLYEQYF. CDR3 sequence (DNA): TGTGCCAGCAGCCCCGGGCTATACGAGCAGTACTTC. Full variable domain (rest looked up from reference TRBV11-2 and TRBJ2-7): EAGVAQSPRYKIIEKRQSVAFWCNPISGHATLYWYQQILGQGPKLLIQFQNNGVVDDSQLPKDRFSAERLKGVDSTLKIQPAKLEDSAVYLCASSPGLYEQYFGPGTRLTVT.

This rearrangement joins TRBV7-3 to TRBJ2-3, with TRBD2 as a possible D gene (5 bases). V was trimmed by 1 base and J by 7 bases, leaving 9 bases between them. Germline CDR1 is SGHTA and CDR2 is FQGTGA. The CDR3 totals 13 residues. For the CDR3, the DNA is TGTGCCAGCAGCTTAAATAACGGGAATACGCAGTATTTT. The encoded protein is CASSLNNGNTQYF.

The chain is built from TRBV29-1 and TRBJ1-2; D remains ambiguous. Trimming shortened V by 4 bases and J by 0 bases, and 6 bases separated the two germline ends. Per the germline V gene, CDR1 is SQVTM and CDR2 is ANQGSEA. The CDR3 has 12 amino acids. The CDR3 DNA follows: TGCAGCGTTGTTGCAGCTAACTATGGCTACACCTTC. It specifies CSVVAANYGYTF.

The chain recombines TRBV5-1 with TRBJ2-5; D is unclear. CDR1 and CDR2 (germline): SGHRS, YFSETQ. CDR3 length: 14 amino acids. Deletions cut 4 bases from V and 1 base from J, with 11 bases between. The CDR3 loop reads CASSTQVAQETQYF. CDR3 DNA sequence: TGCGCCAGCAGCACCCAGGTGGCCCAAGAGACCCAGTACTTC.

This CDR3 is CASSSPQWGQGGEKLFF. Written as DNA, the CDR3 is TGTGCCAGCAGCTCCCCCCAATGGGGTCAGGGAGGAGAAAAACTGTTTTTT. The chain employs TRBV7-9 and TRBJ1-4; possibly TRBD1 for D (5 bases). Trimming left V 4 bases short and J 8 bases short, with 23 bases between. The germline V gene encodes CDR1 SEHNR and CDR2 FQNEAQ (reference sequence). This CDR3 region has 17 residues.

The genes are TRBV5-4 and TRBJ1-5; tentatively, D is TRBD1 (6 bases). The CDR3 extends over 14 amino acids. V lost 3 bases, J lost 4 bases, and 11 bases lay in between. Looked up from germline, CDR1 is SGHNT and CDR2 is YYREEE (reference sequence). The CDR3 loop reads CASSWQGRNQPQHF. The CDR3 coding sequence is TGTGCCAGCAGCTGGCAGGGGCGGAATCAGCCCCAGCATTTT.

The chain has TRBV18 and TRBJ2-3; D is ambiguous. The CDR3 spans 16 residues. With 0 bases removed from V and 4 bases from J, the gap between germline ends came to 14 bases. Looked up from germline, CDR1 is KGHSH and CDR2 is LQKENI. The CDR3 spells CASSPPGKRRADTQYF. The CDR3 region has the DNA TGTGCCAGCTCACCACCAGGGAAGAGGAGAGCAGATACGCAGTATTTT.

This chain uses TRBV27 with TRBJ2-1; TRBD2 matches 10 bases. The junction had 5 bases not matched to a gene; V was cut back by 6 bases and J by 0 bases. The germline gives CDR1 MNHEY, CDR2 SMNVEV (reference sequence). The CDR3 is made up of 16 amino acids. CDR3 region: CASSNPSGSSYNEQFF. The CDR3 DNA is TGTGCCAGCAGCAACCCTAGCGGGAGCTCCTACAATGAGCAGTTCTTC.

This clone was detected only once. The V and J genes are TRBV27 and TRBJ1-2; TRBD1 aligns across 7 bases. This CDR3 has 13 residues. The germline CDR1 and CDR2 sequences are MNHEY and SMNVEV (reference sequence). Germline trimming cut 6 bases from V and 5 bases from J; bases unmatched to any gene: 6. The CDR3 region has the DNA TGTGCCAGCAGACGGACAGGACTTTATGGCTACACCTTC. It yields the protein CASRRTGLYGYTF.

This chain uses TRBV6-5 with TRBJ2-1; D possibly uses TRBD1 or TRBD2 (5 bases each). V lost 6 bases to trimming and J lost 12 bases, with 21 bases between them. Germline V gene data show CDR1 as MNHEY and CDR2 as SVGAGI. This CDR3 is 14 amino acids long. This CDR3 is CASRDPPRGVGQFF. CDR3 sequence (DNA): TGTGCCAGCAGGGACCCCCCACGGGGCGTGGGGCAGTTCTTC.

J is TRBJ2-1 and V is TRBV2; D may be TRBD2 (5 bases). The V gene's germline CDR1 is SNHLY and CDR2 FYNNEI. The V end lost 5 bases, the J end lost 13 bases, and 15 bases lay between the germline ends. The CDR3 length is 12 residues. CDR3 coding DNA: TGTGCCAGCAGTATCCGGACTCTCGGACAGTTCTTC. Translating gives CASSIRTLGQFF.

The chain joins TRBV6-5 to TRBJ1-2, with D tentatively TRBD1 (6 bases). The CDR3 has 13 amino acids. V was cut by 2 bases and J by 6 bases, with 10 bases left in between. Looked up from germline, CDR1 is MNHEY and CDR2 is SVGAGI. The chain's CDR3 is CASSYGGRNGYTF. In nucleotides, the CDR3 is TGTGCCAGCAGTTACGGGGGGCGGAATGGCTACACCTTC.

The chain couples TRBV20-1 to TRBJ1-2; possibly TRBD1 for D (5 bases). Germline loops: CDR1 DFQATT, CDR2 SNEGSKA (reference sequence). The CDR3 spans 10 residues. V lost 8 bases and J lost 4, with 8 bases in between. The CDR3, as DNA: TGCAGTTGGGGCGGCTATGGCTACACCTTC. Its translation is CSWGGYGYTF.

The gene calls are TRBV13 and TRBJ2-7; 8 bases are a match to TRBD2. This CDR3 has 15 amino acids. V gave up 2 bases and J gave up 2 bases; unmatched junction bases: 5. CDR1 and CDR2 from the germline V gene are PRHDT and FYEKMQ (reference sequence). CDR3 protein: CASSLRGGGPYEQYF. Here the CDR3 DNA reads TGTGCCAGCAGCTTACGGGGCGGGGGGCCCTACGAGCAGTACTTC.